This entry is about one TCR beta chain. Its target is unknown. The data were obtained in a study of shared clonotypes between healthy human individuals. About the research overall: The donors, a couple of women and a few men, were aged 18 to 49. Overall study findings and caveats: Blood was the only sampled material, and tissue repertoires likely differ. All-four-donor shared clonotypes had higher generation probabilities than non-shared clonotypes did.

The CDR3 consists of 12 residues. Germline CDR1 reads GTSNPN; CDR2 reads SVGIG (reference sequence). Trimming removed 3 bases at V and 4 bases at J, with 9 bases between. The healthy adult donors were HIV-negative and reported no recent acute infections or vaccinations. TCRdb keeps only in-frame clones here, not all; method: immunoSEQ multiplex PCR. The sample carries over a million clones, around 78% recorded once. Sequenced input: memory CD4+ T cells from PBMCs. Sample subset: CD45RA-negative fraction. The V gene is TRBV30, the J gene TRBJ2-5; D call uncertain. This receptor was identified in a man aged 18 to 30 in good health. Some clones in this sample may be carry-over from other donors' samples. The DNA for the CDR3 is TGTGCCTGGAGGGTGGGCGGAGAGACCCAGTACTTC. Its protein is CAWRVGGETQYF.